The source of this T cell receptor (beta chain) is a study of blood T cell repertoires in COVID-19. The V and J ends lost 5 bases and 3 bases, in that order; junction bases with no gene match: 12. Germline assignment: CDR1 SGHVS and CDR2 FNYEAQ. The CDR3 consists of 17 residues. Using immunoSEQ multiplex PCR, the repertoire was profiled, and TCRdb retains in-frame clones only, with some absent. The table includes about 350,000 clones, about nine tenths detected once. This clonotype was obtained from a woman aged 30 to 39 who had been exposed to COVID-19. Sequencing input: PBMCs or T cells enriched from blood (not recorded which). V usage is TRBV7-6 and J usage is TRBJ2-3; 9 nucleotides match TRBD2. CDR3 protein: CASSLALPREGTDTQYF. The CDR3, as DNA: TGTGCCAGCAGCCTGGCTCTACCGCGGGAGGGAACAGATACGCAGTATTTT. Full variable domain (outside the CDR3, taken from reference TRBV7-6 and TRBJ2-3): GAGVSQSPRYKVTKRGQDVALRCDPISGHVSLYWYRQALGQGPEFLTYFNYEAQQDKSGLPNDRFSAERPEGSISTLTIQRTEQRDSAMYRCASSLALPREGTDTQYFGPGTRLTVL.